This T cell receptor beta chain was found in a study of blood T cell repertoires in COVID-19. Whole-study context: Samples taken during acute and convalescent COVID-19 were collected in the United States, Italy and Spain. PBMCs, B-cell-depleted T cells, or T cells provided the cDNA or gDNA that made up the material.

Seattle researchers signed up patients amid active infection and tracked them longitudinally. The protocol was immunoSEQ multiplex PCR, while the TCRdb copy is restricted to in-frame clones and leaves out a portion. The sample contains 150,000 to 200,000 clones, roughly nine tenths of which appear only once. Material for sequencing was peripheral blood. This TCR was recovered from a woman in her sixties with COVID-19, enrolled during active disease.

In DNA form, the CDR3 reads TGTGCCAGCAGCAGAAAGAATACCGGGACAGGGGTGGAAAAACTGTTTTTT. It is translated as CASSRKNTGTGVEKLFF. This chain joins TRBV5-4 and TRBJ1-4, with 10 bases fitting TRBD1. V trimming: 4 bases; J trimming: 8 bases; junction bases outside the gene matches: 14. Looked up from germline, CDR1 is SGHNT and CDR2 is YYREEE (reference sequence). CDR3 size: 17 residues.